A selection of T cell receptor beta chains follows, all from one sample in a study of shared clonotypes between healthy human individuals. TCRdb keeps only in-frame clones here, not all; method: immunoSEQ multiplex PCR. The table records roughly 570,000 clones, roughly 98% of them present only once. Sequenced: naive CD8+ T cells sorted from blood. The receptors were gathered from a young man in good health. The CDR3 runs from the conserved cysteine through the conserved F or W. The D gene is left open where the match is weak. Clone size is not always given. Where it is, it says once, few, many or a class for expanded clones.

.	.	TRBV7-9	TRBJ2-1	CASSFEPTNEQFF	TGTGCCAGCAGCTTTGAACCCACCAATGAGCAGTTCTTC
TRBD2	once	TRBV27	TRBJ2-7	CASSFLGTSGPYEQYF	TGTGCCAGCAGTTTTTTAGGGACTAGCGGACCCTACGAGCAGTACTTC
TRBD1	.	TRBV5-1	TRBJ1-2	CASSHGTAQGGYTF	TGCGCCAGCAGCCATGGGACAGCTCAGGGGGGCTACACCTTC
.	.	TRBV2	TRBJ2-7	CATVGTNFHEQYF	TGTGCCACCGTCGGGACGAATTTTCACGAGCAGTACTTC
.	.	TRBV29-1	TRBJ2-7	CSASGDRRFSGNEQYF	TGCAGCGCATCCGGCGACAGGAGATTTTCGGGTAACGAGCAGTACTTC
TRBD2	.	TRBV15	TRBJ2-7	CATSRGGESYEQYF	TGTGCCACCAGCAGGGGGGGGGAATCCTACGAGCAGTACTTC
TRBD2	once	TRBV29-1	TRBJ2-5	CSVKGSSGRGGETQYF	TGCAGCGTAAAAGGGTCTAGCGGGAGAGGGGGGGAGACCCAGTACTTC
.	.	TRBV9	TRBJ2-7	CASSLGEDFSYEQYF	TGTGCCAGCAGTCTAGGGGAGGACTTCTCCTACGAGCAGTACTTC
TRBD1	.	TRBV11-1	TRBJ2-7	CASSLRDRGFYEQYF	TGTGCCAGCAGCCTCCGGGACAGGGGGTTCTACGAGCAGTACTTC
.	.	TRBV19	TRBJ1-1	CASSRQETNTEAFF	TGTGCCAGTAGCCGACAGGAGACGAACACTGAAGCTTTCTTT
.	.	TRBV6-6	TRBJ1-1	CASSPYGGVTEAFF	TGTGCCAGCAGCCCCTACGGGGGGGTCACTGAAGCTTTCTTT
TRBD2	.	TRBV27	TRBJ2-7	CASRGTSGIYEQYF	TGTGCCAGCAGGGGGACTAGCGGGATCTACGAGCAGTACTTC
.	.	TRBV5-1	TRBJ2-7	CASSLEGYEQYF	TGCGCCAGCAGCTTGGAGGGGTACGAGCAGTACTTC
.	.	TRBV28	TRBJ2-1	CASSLRGFYNEQFF	TGTGCCAGCAGTTTGAGGGGATTCTACAATGAGCAGTTCTTC
TRBD2	.	TRBV7-9	TRBJ2-3	CASREGTSGITDTQYF	TGTGCCAGCAGGGAAGGGACTAGCGGGATTACAGATACGCAGTATTTT
TRBD2	.	TRBV12-5	TRBJ2-1	CASGLGLASNNEQFF	TGTGCTAGTGGTTTGGGACTAGCTTCGAACAATGAGCAGTTCTTC
.	.	TRBV27	TRBJ1-5	CASSPRLMADQPQHF	TGTGCCAGCAGCCCCAGGCTCATGGCCGATCAGCCCCAGCATTTT
.	.	TRBV5-6	TRBJ2-3	CASSFLGVFTDTQYF	TGTGCCAGCAGCTTTTTAGGGGTATTCACAGATACGCAGTATTTT
TRBD1	.	TRBV18	TRBJ2-1	CASSPGTGNGEQFF	TGTGCCAGCTCACCAGGGACAGGGAATGGCGAGCAGTTCTTC
TRBD1	.	TRBV7-9	TRBJ2-1	CALRRDRGANEQFF	TGTGCCCTCCGGAGGGACAGGGGTGCCAATGAGCAGTTCTTC
.	.	TRBV2	TRBJ2-3	CASGWVGGLADTQYF	TGTGCCAGCGGTTGGGTGGGGGGCCTCGCAGATACGCAGTATTTT
.	.	TRBV6-5	TRBJ2-7	CASSYGTGQHYEQYF	TGTGCCAGCAGTTACGGCACAGGGCAGCACTACGAGCAGTACTTC
.	.	TRBV19	TRBJ2-1	CASSWGNEQFF	TGTGCCAGTAGTTGGGGGAATGAGCAGTTCTTC
.	.	TRBV28	TRBJ2-5	CASSLGAVKQETQYF	TGTGCCAGCAGTTTGGGAGCGGTTAAACAAGAGACCCAGTACTTC
.	.	TRBV27	TRBJ1-5	CASSSKGHNQPQHF	TGTGCCAGCAGTTCAAAGGGCCATAATCAGCCCCAGCATTTT
.	.	TRBV7-6	TRBJ2-7	CASSLATLQDEQYF	TGTGCCAGCAGCTTAGCGACCCTACAAGACGAGCAGTACTTC
TRBD1	.	TRBV6-1	TRBJ2-7	CASSRQGLIYEQYF	TGTGCCAGCAGTAGACAGGGGTTGATTTACGAGCAGTACTTC
TRBD1	.	TRBV2	TRBJ1-1	CASRTGRAEAFF	TGTGCCAGTAGGACAGGGAGGGCTGAAGCTTTCTTT
.	.	TRBV7-9	TRBJ2-3	CASSPTSQDTQYF	TGTGCCAGCAGCCCTACATCCCAAGATACGCAGTATTTT
TRBD2	.	TRBV7-9	TRBJ2-1	CASRESISGSSYNEQFF	TGTGCCAGCAGGGAATCAATTAGCGGGAGTTCCTACAATGAGCAGTTCTTC
.	.	TRBV29-1	TRBJ2-1	CSVERASYNEQFF	TGCAGCGTTGAAAGGGCTTCTTACAATGAGCAGTTCTTC
TRBD2	.	TRBV11-3	TRBJ2-2	CASSHLGGLGTGELFF	TGTGCCAGCAGCCATTTGGGAGGGCTAGGCACCGGGGAGCTGTTTTTT
TRBD2	.	TRBV2	TRBJ2-3	CASMESGGRTDTQYF	TGTGCCAGCATGGAGTCGGGAGGGCGGACAGATACGCAGTATTTT
.	.	TRBV5-1	TRBJ2-3	CASSLYQRGFTDTQYF	TGCGCCAGCAGTCTGTACCAACGAGGGTTCACAGATACGCAGTATTTT
.	.	TRBV7-9	TRBJ2-6	CASRGGISGANVLTF	TGTGCCAGCAGGGGCGGAATCTCTGGGGCCAACGTCCTGACTTTC
TRBD2	.	TRBV19	TRBJ2-5	CASSEAGAFETQYF	TGTGCCAGTAGCGAAGCGGGAGCATTCGAGACCCAGTACTTC
TRBD2	.	TRBV4-1	TRBJ2-1	CASRVLWTSGTGEQFF	TGCGCCAGCAGGGTCCTTTGGACTAGCGGGACTGGTGAGCAGTTCTTC
.	.	TRBV9	TRBJ2-1	CASSAPGTGDNEQFF	TGTGCCAGCAGCGCCCCCGGGACGGGAGACAATGAGCAGTTCTTC
.	.	TRBV7-2	TRBJ2-7	CATSNPGFTYEQYF	TGTGCCACCAGCAATCCCGGATTTACCTACGAGCAGTACTTC
.	.	TRBV7-3	TRBJ2-2	CASSPPPGRKVPGELFF	TGTGCCAGCAGCCCCCCGCCTGGGCGGAAGGTTCCCGGGGAGCTGTTTTTT
TRBD2	.	TRBV4-2	TRBJ2-7	CASSQELAGAYEQYF	TGTGCCAGCAGCCAAGAACTAGCGGGAGCGTACGAGCAGTACTTC
.	.	TRBV6-5	TRBJ2-1	CASSYQGRAYNEQFF	TGTGCCAGCAGTTATCAGGGGCGCGCCTACAATGAGCAGTTCTTC
.	once	TRBV10-2	TRBJ1-2	CASSESRGGPSYGYTF	TGCGCCAGCAGTGAGTCGAGAGGGGGGCCAAGCTATGGCTACACCTTC
.	.	TRBV27	TRBJ2-7	CASSSLGEQYF	TGTGCCAGCAGTTCACTCGGCGAGCAGTACTTC
.	.	TRBV20-1	TRBJ1-1	CSARGQEAFF	TGCAGTGCTAGAGGACAGGAAGCTTTCTTT
.	.	TRBV29-1	TRBJ2-7	CSVEDPQLSSYEQYF	TGCAGCGTTGAAGATCCGCAGCTAAGCTCCTACGAGCAGTACTTC
.	.	TRBV9	TRBJ2-7	CASSIFPGPVYEQYF	TGTGCCAGCAGCATCTTCCCGGGACCGGTCTACGAGCAGTACTTC
.	.	TRBV27	TRBJ2-1	CASSLYARSSSYNEQFF	TGTGCCAGCAGTTTATATGCCAGATCAAGCTCCTACAATGAGCAGTTCTTC
.	.	TRBV5-6	TRBJ1-5	CASSSTGWTQPQHF	TGTGCCAGCAGCTCTACAGGGTGGACTCAGCCCCAGCATTTT
.	.	TRBV2	TRBJ2-7	CASSSSSASSYEQYF	TGTGCCAGCAGTTCCTCTAGCGCAAGCTCCTACGAGCAGTACTTC
.	few	TRBV13	TRBJ2-7	CASSLDWDEQYF	TGTGCCAGCAGCTTAGACTGGGACGAGCAGTACTTC
.	.	TRBV27	TRBJ2-1	CASSLIGDEQFF	TGTGCCAGCAGTTTAATTGGAGATGAGCAGTTCTTC
TRBD2	.	TRBV4-1	TRBJ2-7	CASSLRLAPTYEQYF	TGCGCCAGCAGCCTCCGACTAGCGCCTACCTACGAGCAGTACTTC
.	.	TRBV29-1	TRBJ1-1	CSVEDPIRGRDSAFF	TGCAGCGTTGAAGATCCCATTCGGGGCCGTGATTCGGCTTTCTTT
.	.	TRBV18	TRBJ2-7	CASSPWDRTDEQYF	TGTGCCAGCTCACCCTGGGATAGGACGGACGAGCAGTACTTC
.	few	TRBV4-1	TRBJ1-5	CASSQTDGHNQPQHF	TGCGCCAGCAGCCAAACGGACGGCCACAATCAGCCCCAGCATTTT
.	.	TRBV7-2	TRBJ2-3	CASSLNIADTQYF	TGTGCCAGCAGCTTAAACATAGCCGATACGCAGTATTTT